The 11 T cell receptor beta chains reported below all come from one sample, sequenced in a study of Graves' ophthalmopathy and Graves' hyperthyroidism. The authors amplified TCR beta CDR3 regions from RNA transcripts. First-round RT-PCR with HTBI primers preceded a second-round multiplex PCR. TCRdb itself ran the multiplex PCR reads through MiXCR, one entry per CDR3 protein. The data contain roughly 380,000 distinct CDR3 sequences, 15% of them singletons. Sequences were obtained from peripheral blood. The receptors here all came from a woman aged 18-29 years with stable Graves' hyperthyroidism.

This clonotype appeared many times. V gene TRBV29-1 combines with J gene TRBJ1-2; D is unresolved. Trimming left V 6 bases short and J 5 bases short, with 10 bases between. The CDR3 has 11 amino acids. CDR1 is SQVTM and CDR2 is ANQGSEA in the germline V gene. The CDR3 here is CSVLVGYGYTF. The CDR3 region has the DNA TGCAGCGTCTTGGTAGGGTATGGCTACACCTTC.

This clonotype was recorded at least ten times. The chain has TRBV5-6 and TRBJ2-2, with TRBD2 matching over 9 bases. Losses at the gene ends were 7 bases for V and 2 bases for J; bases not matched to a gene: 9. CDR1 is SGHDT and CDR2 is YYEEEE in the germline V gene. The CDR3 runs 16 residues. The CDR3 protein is CASAYEGLANTGELFF. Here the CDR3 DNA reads TGTGCCAGCGCGTACGAGGGACTAGCCAACACCGGGGAGCTGTTTTTT.

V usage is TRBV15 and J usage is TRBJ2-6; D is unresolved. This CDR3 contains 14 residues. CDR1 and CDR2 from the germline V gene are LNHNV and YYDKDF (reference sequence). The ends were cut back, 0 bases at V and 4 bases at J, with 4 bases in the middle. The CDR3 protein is CATSRDPGANVLTF. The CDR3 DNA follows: TGTGCCACCAGCAGAGATCCCGGGGCCAACGTCCTGACTTTC.

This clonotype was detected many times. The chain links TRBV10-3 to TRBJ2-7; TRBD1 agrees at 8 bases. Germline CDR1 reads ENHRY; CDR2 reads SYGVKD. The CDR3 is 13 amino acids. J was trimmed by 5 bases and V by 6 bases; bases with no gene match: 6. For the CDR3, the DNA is TGTGCCATCAGCTTAGGACAGGGCGACGAGCAGTACTTC. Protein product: CAISLGQGDEQYF.

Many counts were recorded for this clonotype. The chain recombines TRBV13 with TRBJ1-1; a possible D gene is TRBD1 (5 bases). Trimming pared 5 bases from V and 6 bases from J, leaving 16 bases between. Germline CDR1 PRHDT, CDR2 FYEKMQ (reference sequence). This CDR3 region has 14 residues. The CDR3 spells CASSPLVETAEAFF. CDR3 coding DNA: TGTGCCAGCAGCCCCCTTGTTGAGACAGCTGAAGCTTTCTTT.

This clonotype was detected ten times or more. CDR3 sequence (DNA): TGCAGCGTTGACAAGGGGACAGGGGGAACTTACGAGCAGTACTTC. This gives the protein CSVDKGTGGTYEQYF. The chain links TRBV29-1 to TRBJ2-7, with TRBD1 identical over 11 bases. The CDR3 contains 15 residues. Losses at the gene ends were 3 bases for V and 4 bases for J; bases not matched to a gene: 8. Germline CDR1 is SQVTM and CDR2 is ANQGSEA.

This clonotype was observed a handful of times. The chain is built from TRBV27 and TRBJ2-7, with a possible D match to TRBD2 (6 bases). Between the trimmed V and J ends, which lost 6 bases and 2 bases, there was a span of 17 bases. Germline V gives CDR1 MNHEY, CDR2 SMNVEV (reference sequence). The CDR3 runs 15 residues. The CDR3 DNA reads TGTGCCAGCAGCTCCCGGGCGTCGGGGGCCTACGAGCAGTACTTC. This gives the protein CASSSRASGAYEQYF.

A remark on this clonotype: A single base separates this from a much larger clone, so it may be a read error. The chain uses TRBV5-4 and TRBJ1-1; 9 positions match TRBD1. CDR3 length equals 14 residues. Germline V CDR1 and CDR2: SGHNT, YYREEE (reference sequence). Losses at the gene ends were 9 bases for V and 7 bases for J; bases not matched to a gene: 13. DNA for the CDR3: TGTGCCATCAGTCGACAGGGGGTAGGAGGTGAAGCTTTCTTT. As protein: CAISRQGVGGEAFF.

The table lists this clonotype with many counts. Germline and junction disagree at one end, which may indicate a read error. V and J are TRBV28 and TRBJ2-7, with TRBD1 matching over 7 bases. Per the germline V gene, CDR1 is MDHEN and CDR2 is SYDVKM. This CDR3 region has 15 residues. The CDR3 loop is CASSTMTGTMWERYF. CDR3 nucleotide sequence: TGTGCCAGCAGTACCATGACAGGGACGATGTGGGAGCGGTACTTC. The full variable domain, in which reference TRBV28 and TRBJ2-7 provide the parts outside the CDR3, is DVKVTQSSRYLVKRTGEKVFLECVQDMDHENMFWYRQDPGLGLRLIYFSYDVKMKEKGDIPEGYSVSREKKERFSLILESASTNQTSMYLCASSTMTGTMWERYFGPGTRLTVT.

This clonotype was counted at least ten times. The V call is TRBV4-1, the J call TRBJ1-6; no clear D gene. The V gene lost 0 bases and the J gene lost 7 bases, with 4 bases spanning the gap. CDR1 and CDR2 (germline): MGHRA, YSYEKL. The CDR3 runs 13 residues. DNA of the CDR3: TGCGCCAGCAGCCAAGATTACAATTCACCCCTCCACTTT. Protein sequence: CASSQDYNSPLHF.

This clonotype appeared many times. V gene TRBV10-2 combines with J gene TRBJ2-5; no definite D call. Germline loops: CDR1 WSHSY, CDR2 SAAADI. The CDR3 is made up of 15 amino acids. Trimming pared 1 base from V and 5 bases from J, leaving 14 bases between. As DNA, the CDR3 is TGCGCCAGCAGTGAGTGGGTTTCGCAGGTTGAGACCCAGTACTTC. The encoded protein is CASSEWVSQVETQYF.